This is a list of T cell receptor beta chains from one sample in a study of shared clonotypes between healthy human individuals. The data were produced by immunoSEQ multiplex PCR, yet TCRdb's version contains in-frame clones alone and is incomplete. The repertoire includes some 2.3 million clones, over 85% of them detected once, and about 0.41% sits in the top ten. The specimen was naive CD4+ T cells from PBMCs. The receptor source for this set is a man younger than 30 in good health. Some clones in this sample may be carry-over from other donors' samples. Each CDR3 is given with its conserved first and last residue. The D gene is left open where the match is weak. For some rows the clone size is stated as once, few or many, or as a class when expanded; others skip it.

V	D	size	J	CDR3	DNA
TRBV29-1	NA	NA	TRBJ2-2	CSVGGRGTNTGELFF	TGCAGCGTTGGCGGACGGGGAACGAACACCGGGGAGCTGTTTTTT
TRBV19	NA	few	TRBJ1-3	CASSQGRSSGNTIYF	TGTGCCAGTAGTCAAGGCAGAAGCTCTGGAAACACCATATATTTT
TRBV5-6	NA	NA	TRBJ2-3	CASSLARDPTDTQYF	TGTGCCAGCAGCCTTGCCCGGGATCCGACAGATACGCAGTATTTT
TRBV27	NA	NA	TRBJ2-3	CASSFGRSTDTQYF	TGTGCCAGCAGTTTTGGCAGAAGCACAGATACGCAGTATTTT
TRBV6-1	TRBD1	NA	TRBJ1-1	CASSDRDQTEAFF	TGTGCCAGCAGCGACAGGGATCAAACTGAAGCTTTCTTT
TRBV7-8	NA	NA	TRBJ2-3	CASSLSDTDTQYF	TGTGCCAGCAGCTTATCCGACACAGATACGCAGTATTTT
TRBV4-3	NA	few	TRBJ1-5	CASSQDVTGRAQPQHF	TGCGCCAGCAGCCAAGATGTCACGGGACGGGCTCAGCCCCAGCATTTT
TRBV19	TRBD2	NA	TRBJ2-2	CASKNLLAGVGTGELFF	TGTGCCAGTAAGAATCTCCTAGCGGGAGTGGGCACCGGGGAGCTGTTTTTT
TRBV7-2	TRBD2	NA	TRBJ2-7	CASSSWTSGSSYEQYF	TGTGCCAGCAGCTCCTGGACTAGCGGGAGCTCCTACGAGCAGTACTTC
TRBV6-5	NA	once	TRBJ1-1	CASSFRVSSPNTEAFF	TGTGCCAGCAGTTTCCGGGTCTCTTCCCCTAACACTGAAGCTTTCTTT
TRBV5-6	TRBD1	NA	TRBJ1-2	CASSFPGTGYGYTF	TGTGCCAGCAGCTTCCCCGGGACAGGTTATGGCTACACCTTC
TRBV28	NA	NA	TRBJ2-7	CASSGIADLYEQYF	TGTGCCAGCAGTGGAATCGCGGACCTCTACGAGCAGTACTTC